This T cell receptor beta chain was identified in a study of PD-1 blockade in classical Hodgkin lymphoma. Findings and limits, study-wide: The CD4+ diversity rise by C4D1 was clearest in complete responders.

The method was immunoSEQ multiplex PCR; TCRdb's version includes in-frame clones alone and lacks a portion of them. The sample has some 12,000 clones; less than 80% are singletons. Every patient relapsed after autologous stem cell transplantation, and brentuximab vedotin exposure varied. About this clone: What it binds is unknown.

CDR1 is KGHSH, CDR2 LQKENI, per germline. This CDR3 is 13 amino acids long. V was shortened by 2 bases and J by 9 bases, with 14 bases between the two germline ends. This chain joins TRBV18 and TRBJ2-7; no reliable D call. The sequencing used peripheral blood mononuclear cells (PBMCs), collected at baseline. This receptor was identified in a human donor with classical Hodgkin lymphoma. The CDR3 spells CASSPDSPLGQYF. The DNA for the CDR3 is TGTGCCAGCTCACCAGACTCCCCCCTCGGGCAGTACTTC.